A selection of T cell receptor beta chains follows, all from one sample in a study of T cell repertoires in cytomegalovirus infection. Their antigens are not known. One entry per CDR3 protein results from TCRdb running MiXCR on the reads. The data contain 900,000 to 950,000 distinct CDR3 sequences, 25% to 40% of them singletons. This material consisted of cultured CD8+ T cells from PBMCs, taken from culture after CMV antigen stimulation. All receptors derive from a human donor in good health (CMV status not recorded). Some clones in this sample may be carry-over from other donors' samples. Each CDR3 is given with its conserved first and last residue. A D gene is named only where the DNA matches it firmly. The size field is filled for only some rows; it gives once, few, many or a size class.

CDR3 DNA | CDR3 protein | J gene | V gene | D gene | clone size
TGTGCCAGCAGCAACCGGGACAGGGTCAATGAGCAGTTCTTC | CASSNRDRVNEQFF | TRBJ2-1 | TRBV7-9 | TRBD1 | NA
TGTGCCAGCAGCTTTTCAGGAGATTACGGAAACACCATATATTTT | CASSFSGDYGNTIYF | TRBJ1-3 | TRBV5-4 | NA | few
TGTGCCAGCAGCTTAGGCCCCCCGGGACAGGGTACCTATGGCTACACCTTC | CASSLGPPGQGTYGYTF | TRBJ1-2 | TRBV11-2 | TRBD1 | NA
TGTGCCAGCAGCCAAGATCTGAATAGGGAGCAGTACTTC | CASSQDLNREQYF | TRBJ2-7 | TRBV3-1 | NA | once
TGTGCCAGCAGACATACAGGGGTCTCTGGGGCCAACGTCCTGACTTTC | CASRHTGVSGANVLTF | TRBJ2-6 | TRBV28 | TRBD1 | few
TGTGCCAGCAGTTTTGGTGGAGGGGGCCTCACAGATACGCAGTATTTT | CASSFGGGGLTDTQYF | TRBJ2-3 | TRBV27 | NA | few
TGTGCCAGCAGCTCATTAGGACCGGGACAGTATTTT | CASSSLGPGQYF | TRBJ1-3 | TRBV7-9 | TRBD1 | many
TGTGCCAGCAGCTTAGAACTAGCCTTCAATGAGCAGTTCTTC | CASSLELAFNEQFF | TRBJ2-1 | TRBV7-2 | NA | many
TGCGCCAGCAGCCTTCGCCTAAACCAAGAGACCCAGTACTTC | CASSLRLNQETQYF | TRBJ2-5 | TRBV4-1 | NA | NA
TGTGCCAGCAGCCCGTTGCAACAGGGAAGGGAAAAACTGTTTTTT | CASSPLQQGREKLFF | TRBJ1-4 | TRBV7-8 | NA | NA
TGTGCCAGCAGCCCGGCTTCCAGGGGGCTAGGAGAGACCCAGTACTTC | CASSPASRGLGETQYF | TRBJ2-5 | TRBV7-9 | TRBD1 | many
TGCAGTGCTACGGGCAGGGGGCATGAAAAACTGTTTTTT | CSATGRGHEKLFF | TRBJ1-4 | TRBV20-1 | TRBD1 | few
TGTGCCAGCAGCTTAGGTGACGGGTCGAGGAGCTACACCTTC | CASSLGDGSRSYTF | TRBJ1-2 | TRBV7-9 | NA | NA
TGTGCCAGCAGCCCGGCGGGTAATGAGCAGTTCTTC | CASSPAGNEQFF | TRBJ2-1 | TRBV7-9 | NA | many
TGTGCCAGCAGCCAGATGGGATCTAGCACAGATACGCAGTATTTT | CASSQMGSSTDTQYF | TRBJ2-3 | TRBV7-6 | NA | many
TGTGCCAGCAGTTACACTGGGACTAGCGGGGCCAACAATGAGCAGTTCTTC | CASSYTGTSGANNEQFF | TRBJ2-1 | TRBV6-6 | TRBD2 | few